A selection of T cell receptor beta chains follows, all from one sample in a study of CD8+ T cells in alopecia areata. Assay: immunoSEQ multiplex PCR; the TCRdb copy retains only in-frame clones and omits some. The repertoire has 120,000 or so clones, 55% to 80% of them found once; the top ten carry around 3%. The sample was CD4+ T cells sorted from blood. These TCRs come from a human donor in good health. CDR3s include the opening cysteine and the closing phenylalanine or tryptophan. A D gene is named only where the DNA matches it firmly. Expanded clones get a size class; other rows say once, few or many, or leave the size out.

TRBD1	few	TRBJ2-5	TRBV7-9	TGTGCCAGCAGCCGAGGTGGGACAGAATTGACACAAGAGACCCAGTACTTC	CASSRGGTELTQETQYF
NA	few	TRBJ1-1	TRBV7-6	TGTGCCAGCAGCTTAGGGGGGATCACTGAAGCTTTCTTT	CASSLGGITEAFF
TRBD1	NA	TRBJ2-2	TRBV5-4	TGTGCCAGCAGAGCAGGGGGCGTTGGGACCGGGGAGCTGTTTTTT	CASRAGGVGTGELFF
TRBD1	NA	TRBJ1-1	TRBV9	TGTGCCAGCAGCGCCATTGACAGGGGGAACACTGAAGCTTTCTTT	CASSAIDRGNTEAFF
NA	NA	TRBJ1-6	TRBV6-1	TGTGCCAGCGGGGGGTCACCCCTCCACTTT	CASGGSPLHF
TRBD1	NA	TRBJ2-7	TRBV29-1	TGCAGCGTGAACCTGGGGGGACAGGGGTCCCTGAAGCAGTACTTC	CSVNLGGQGSLKQYF
NA	NA	TRBJ2-1	TRBV6-5	TGTGCCAGCTCTAAGGGCGGGGTTTACAATGAGCAGTTCTTC	CASSKGGVYNEQFF
NA	NA	TRBJ1-1	TRBV30	TGTGCCTGGGAGGAGAAAAACACTGAAGCTTTCTTT	CAWEEKNTEAFF
NA	once	TRBJ2-5	TRBV6-6	TGTGCCAGCAGTTACGGAGCGGGTCCCAGTGAGACCCAGTACTTC	CASSYGAGPSETQYF
NA	NA	TRBJ2-7	TRBV5-6	TGTGCCAGCAGCTTGGTGGGGGACCCCTACGAGCAGTACTTC	CASSLVGDPYEQYF
TRBD1	NA	TRBJ2-5	TRBV10-3	TGTGCCATCACTCCGGGACAGGGATCCCGAGAGACCCAGTACTTC	CAITPGQGSRETQYF
NA	NA	TRBJ2-3	TRBV6-5	TGTGCCAGCAGTCGGACGATAGATACGCAGTATTTT	CASSRTIDTQYF
TRBD1	NA	TRBJ1-5	TRBV29-1	TGCAGCGGGCGACAGGGGGTCACGGAGGGCAATCAGCCCCAGCATTTT	CSGRQGVTEGNQPQHF
TRBD1	NA	TRBJ1-2	TRBV2	TGTGCCAGCAAAGGGGGCGGATATGGCTACACCTTC	CASKGGGYGYTF
TRBD1	few	TRBJ2-5	TRBV5-1	TGCGCCAGCGACTACGAAGGACAGGGCTTCGAGACCCAGTACTTC	CASDYEGQGFETQYF
NA	few	TRBJ1-5	TRBV23-1	TGCGCCAGCAGTTCTAGGGCCAATCAGCCCCAGCATTTT	CASSSRANQPQHF
TRBD2	NA	TRBJ2-3	TRBV25-1	TGTGCCAGCAGTGAATTACCCAGAGCGGGGGGGCTGAATACGCAGTATTTT	CASSELPRAGGLNTQYF
TRBD1	NA	TRBJ2-6	TRBV30	TGTGCCTGGACCGACAGGGTCTCTGGGGCCAACGTCCTGACTTTC	CAWTDRVSGANVLTF
TRBD1	few	TRBJ1-2	TRBV6-6	TGTGCCAGCGGCCACGGACAGGAAAACTATGGCTACACCTTC	CASGHGQENYGYTF
TRBD2	NA	TRBJ2-1	TRBV11-2	TGTGCCAGCAGCTTAGTGGGCGGGGGAATCTACAATGAGCAGTTCTTC	CASSLVGGGIYNEQFF
TRBD2	few	TRBJ2-5	TRBV29-1	TGCAGCGTTGTCCCTAGCGGGGGTGGCTATGAGACCCAGTACTTC	CSVVPSGGGYETQYF
TRBD1	NA	TRBJ1-3	TRBV29-1	TGCAGCGACAGGGGTGGTGGAAACACCATATATTTT	CSDRGGGNTIYF
NA	NA	TRBJ2-1	TRBV7-9	TGTGCCAGCAGCTTAGTACAGGGCCATGAGCAGTTCTTC	CASSLVQGHEQFF
NA	NA	TRBJ1-5	TRBV23-1	TGCGCCAGCAGCCGGACGGGATGGGGTCAGCCCCAGCATTTT	CASSRTGWGQPQHF
NA	many	TRBJ1-1	TRBV19	TGTGCCAGTAGCGGGTCCAAGGGGACTGAAGCTTTCTTT	CASSGSKGTEAFF
TRBD1	NA	TRBJ1-2	TRBV5-4	TGTGCCAGCAGCTTGGTTGGACAGGGGGAATACACCTTC	CASSLVGQGEYTF
NA	NA	TRBJ1-1	TRBV29-1	TGCAGCGTCAGGGACGCTGAAGCTTTCTTT	CSVRDAEAFF
NA	NA	TRBJ1-1	TRBV30	TGTGCCTGGAGTGTAGGTAGGAGGACTGAAGCTTTCTTT	CAWSVGRRTEAFF
NA	NA	TRBJ2-7	TRBV25-1	TGTGCCAGCAGAGCGGGCCTCAGACCCCCCTACGAGCAGTACTTC	CASRAGLRPPYEQYF
NA	few	TRBJ2-7	TRBV27	TGTGCCAGCAGGGAAGGGGGCGAGCAGTACTTC	CASREGGEQYF
NA	NA	TRBJ1-2	TRBV11-2	TGTGCCAGCAGCTTTAGGACGGACTATGGCTACACCTTC	CASSFRTDYGYTF
NA	once	TRBJ1-4	TRBV29-1	TGCAGCGTTGTCGGGACCGATAATGAAAAACTGTTTTTT	CSVVGTDNEKLFF
NA	NA	TRBJ1-1	TRBV4-1	TGCGCCAGCAGCCAAGATCGTTTTTTTAGGAACACTGAAGCTTTCTTT	CASSQDRFFRNTEAFF
NA	once	TRBJ1-2	TRBV25-1	TGTGCCAGCAGTGACGCGGTCTTTGGTGGCTACACCTTC	CASSDAVFGGYTF
TRBD2	NA	TRBJ2-7	TRBV15	TGTGCCACCAGCAGAGATGGGAGGGGATCCGACGAGCAGTACTTC	CATSRDGRGSDEQYF
NA	few	TRBJ1-2	TRBV29-1	TGCAGCGTGGGAAACCGGGCCCCCTATGGCTACACCTTC	CSVGNRAPYGYTF
NA	NA	TRBJ2-3	TRBV4-1	TGCGCCAGCAGCCTCGATGGCGGTCGCACAGATACGCAGTATTTT	CASSLDGGRTDTQYF
NA	few	TRBJ2-5	TRBV2	TGTGCCAGCAGTCAGAGAACGGAGACCCAGTACTTC	CASSQRTETQYF
TRBD1	once	TRBJ2-1	TRBV27	TGTGCCAGCAGTCTAGAGCCGACAGGGAGTATCAATGAGCAGTTCTTC	CASSLEPTGSINEQFF